This T cell receptor (beta chain) was found in a study of STAT3 mutations in large granular lymphocyte leukemia. The study's findings and limits: Every T-LGLL patient had at least one immunodominant TCRbeta clonotype.

With regard to this clone: Its antigen is still unknown.

Trimming cost V 5 bases and J 8 bases, with 18 bases left between them. Germline-derived CDR1 and CDR2 are MDHEN and SYDVKM. The length of the CDR3 is 14 residues. Profiling relied on immunoSEQ multiplex PCR, and the TCRdb table lists in-frame clones only, not all of them. The sample holds some 31,000 clones; approximately 84% are singletons and the top ten take about 12%. The TCR was taken from a man aged 55 to 69 with T-cell large granular lymphocyte leukemia. Some clones in this sample may be carry-over from other donors' samples. Sequenced sample: peripheral blood mononuclear cells. The chain couples TRBV28 to TRBJ1-2, with D perhaps TRBD1 (5 bases). The CDR3 DNA sequence: TGTGCCAGCAGTCCAGGGTTGGGCCCTATGGGCTACACCTTC. Residues: CASSPGLGPMGYTF.